This T cell receptor (beta chain) was sequenced during a study of neoadjuvant anti-PD-1 for oral cavity cancer (dated by TCRdb to about 2021). For the wider study: Before curative-intent surgical resection, most patients were given three to four biweekly doses of nivolumab at 3 mg/kg. Patients without progression received a fourth nivolumab dose around day 43 and underwent definitive surgical resection on days 50-56. Under RECIST 1.1, patients with complete response, partial response or stable disease were classed as responders, and patients with progression were classed as non-responders. A roughly 33% response rate was observed in the parent correlative cohort, in which around eleven patients were included.

Worth noting for this clone: The clone's antigen remains unknown. Base-call qualities are not available, and no considerably larger clone is one nucleotide away.

Cut back by 4 bases and 0 bases, the V and J ends lie 10 bases apart. Per the germline V gene, SGHRS is the CDR1 and YFSETQ is the CDR2. The CDR3 runs 14 residues from the cysteine to the phenylalanine. Just CDR3 DNA is preserved here, 42 bases in frame from base 1. The time point label, as the study defines it: after neoadjuvant nivolumab, at surgical resection. None of the patients had received prior systemic or radiation treatment, and all were newly diagnosed with stage II-IVA oral cavity squamous cell carcinoma. The cohort was composed of patients with HPV-negative, locally advanced oral cavity squamous cell carcinoma. Peripheral blood mononuclear cells were analyzed directly and were not maintained or expanded in culture. The samples were drawn from a longitudinal correlative study tied to a single-arm phase II trial testing neoadjuvant nivolumab in oral cavity squamous cell carcinoma. Subject-matched pre- and post-treatment PBMCs and tumors from three responders and three non-responders underwent genomic DNA-based TCRbeta sequencing. Peripheral blood mononuclear cells were collected before nivolumab treatment and again after treatment, at the time of surgery. The Maxwell RSC DNA from Cells kit was used to isolate genomic DNA from PBMCs.

For deep sequencing, each PBMC sample was run in six replicates, with libraries mostly built from approximately 500 ng of input genomic DNA. The immunoSEQ hsTCRbeta kit was used to prepare TCRbeta libraries, following the manufacturer's instructions. The finished libraries were brought together in one pool at approximately 3 nM, which was then read using an Illumina NovaSeq 6000 S4 flow cell. In the authors' own workflow: The immunoSEQ Analyzer was used for raw data preprocessing and quality control. The analysis was restricted to productive rearrangements, with each unique CDR3 amino acid sequence defining a clonotype. Repertoire clonality was estimated as the Gini-Simpson index, which was calculated using the R package tcR. Student's t test was used to compare Gini indices, while Pearson correlation assessed associations with tumor size change. The table was pulled from immuneACCESS by TCRdb, which kept in-frame rearrangements only. Such tables lose some clones; where checked, under half of the loss comes from unresolved V genes, and the rest has no known cause. V and J calls and clone size are copied from that table; D and trimming were computed from the DNA. The sample contains some 61,000 clones, about 88% of them found a single time. The top ten clonotypes cover roughly 3.4% of the sample.

Broader findings and caveats from the paper: TCR analyses included only three patients per response group, and the authors called for larger cohorts for validation. After neoadjuvant nivolumab, T cell clonality (Gini index) in PBMCs was significantly higher in non-responders than in responders. Higher pretreatment blood TCRbeta clonality and lower post-treatment tumor TCRbeta clonality were correlated with higher pretreatment blood Treg/Th17 ratios.

The material was PBMCs, obtained after nivolumab (anti-PD-1) treatment. The sequence derives from a person between 40 and 85 years old with oral cavity squamous cell carcinoma. The receptor chain draws on TRBV5-1 and TRBJ2-5; no D segment can be confidently identified. The DNA is TGCGCCAGCAGCCTCGACCTAAACCAAGAGACCCAGTACTTC. Translated, it gives CASSLDLNQETQYF.